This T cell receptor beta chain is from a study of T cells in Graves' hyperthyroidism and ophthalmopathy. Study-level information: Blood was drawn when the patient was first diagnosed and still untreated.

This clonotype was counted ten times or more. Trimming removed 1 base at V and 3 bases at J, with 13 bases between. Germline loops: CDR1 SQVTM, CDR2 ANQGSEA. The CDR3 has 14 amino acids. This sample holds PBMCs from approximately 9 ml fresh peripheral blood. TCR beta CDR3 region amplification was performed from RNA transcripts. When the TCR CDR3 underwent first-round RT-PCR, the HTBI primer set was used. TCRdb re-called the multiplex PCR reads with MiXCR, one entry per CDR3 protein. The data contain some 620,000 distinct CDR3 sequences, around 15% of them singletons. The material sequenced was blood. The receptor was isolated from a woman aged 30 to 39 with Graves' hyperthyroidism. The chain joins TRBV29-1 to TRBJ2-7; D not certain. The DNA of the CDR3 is TGCAGCGTTGAAGTCTTAGATCGGCACTACGAGCAGTACTTC. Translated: CSVEVLDRHYEQYF.